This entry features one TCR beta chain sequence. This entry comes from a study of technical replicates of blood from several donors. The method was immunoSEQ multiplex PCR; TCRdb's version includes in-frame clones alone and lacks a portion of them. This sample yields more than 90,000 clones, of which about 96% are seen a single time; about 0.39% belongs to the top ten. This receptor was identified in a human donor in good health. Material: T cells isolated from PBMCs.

The CDR3 nucleotides are TGTGCCAGTTACTCACAGGGGAGGCTGAACACTGAAGCTTTCTTT. Encoded protein: CASYSQGRLNTEAFF. The chain joins TRBV19 to TRBJ1-1; TRBD1 matches at 7 bases. Germline CDR1 reads LNHDA; CDR2 reads SQIVND (reference sequence). Unmatched junction bases numbered 9, after V lost 8 bases and J lost 0 bases. The CDR3 contains 15 residues.